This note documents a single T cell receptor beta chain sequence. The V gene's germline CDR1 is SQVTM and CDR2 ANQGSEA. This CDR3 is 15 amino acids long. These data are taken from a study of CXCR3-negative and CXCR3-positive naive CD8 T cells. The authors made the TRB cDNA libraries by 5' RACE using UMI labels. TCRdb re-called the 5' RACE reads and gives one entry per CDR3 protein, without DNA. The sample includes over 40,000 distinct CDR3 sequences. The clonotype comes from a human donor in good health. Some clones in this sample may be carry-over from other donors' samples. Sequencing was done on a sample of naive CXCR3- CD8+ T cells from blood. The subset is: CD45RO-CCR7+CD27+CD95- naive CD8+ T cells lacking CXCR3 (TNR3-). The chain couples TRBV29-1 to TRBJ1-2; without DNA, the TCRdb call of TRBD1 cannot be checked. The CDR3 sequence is CRASTWGASDYGYTF.